This T cell receptor beta chain was captured by sequencing in a study of cytomegalovirus exposure and HLA in healthy donors. General study results and limits: In a later analysis, a genetic analysis reported fewer productive-TCR N-insertions in an Asian-associated ancestry cluster than the cohort average.

As to this clone: Its antigen is as yet unknown.

The germline gives CDR1 SGHKS, CDR2 YYEKEE (reference sequence). V was trimmed by 6 bases and J by 4 bases, leaving 13 bases between them. This CDR3 region has 13 residues. Primers included in the PCR were 60 Vbeta and 13 Jbeta primers. Repertoires were generated with immunoSEQ multiplex PCR, while TCRdb's copy carries only in-frame clones and drops some. The table records tens of thousands of clones, 55% to 70% of them present only once. The sequencing sample was made of PBMCs. This sequence was found in a boy between 10 and 17 years old in good health and CMV-seropositive. The chain employs TRBV5-5 and TRBJ1-1; D gene ambiguous. The CDR3 region is CASTTEGGTEAFF. The CDR3 bases are TGTGCCAGCACCACAGAGGGTGGCACTGAAGCTTTCTTT. Complete variable domain (other parts from reference TRBV5-5 and TRBJ1-1): DAGVTQSPTHLIKTRGQQVTLRCSPISGHKSVSWYQQVLGQGPQFIFQYYEKEERGRGNFPDRFSARQFPNYSSELNVNALLLGDSALYLCASTTEGGTEAFFGQGTRLTVV.